This T cell receptor (beta chain) was observed in a study of T cells in Graves' hyperthyroidism and ophthalmopathy. The ends lost 4 bases at V and 4 bases at J; junction bases unmatched: 5. CDR1 is SGHRS and CDR2 is YFSETQ in the germline V gene. The CDR3 loop spans 16 amino acids. As for this clonotype: Its target is not known.

Study results and caveats: Through a model of 13 V-J features, ophthalmopathy was separated from stable hyperthyroidism.

Using RNA transcripts as the source, TCR beta CDR3 regions were amplified. The TCR CDR3 was amplified in a first-round RT-PCR using the HTBI primer set. Via MiXCR, TCRdb re-called the multiplex PCR reads, giving one row per CDR3 protein. The profile shows hundreds of thousands of distinct CDR3 sequences, approximately 40% of them singletons. Participants, patients aged 18 to 65, had newly diagnosed hyperthyroidism with a duration under 2 months. For the diagnoses, clinical symptoms, serum thyroxine and TRAb, thyroid ultrasound and orbital computed tomography were used. Material for sequencing was blood. The V call is TRBV5-1, the J call TRBJ2-5; TRBD2 matches at 15 bases. This sequence was found in a woman aged 35 to 49 with Graves' hyperthyroidism. The CDR3 sequence: CASSRPGLAGGETQYF. The CDR3 region has the DNA TGCGCCAGCAGCCGGCCGGGACTAGCGGGAGGAGAGACCCAGTACTTC.